This T cell receptor beta chain emerged from a study of regulatory T cells in long-lasting Graves disease (dated by TCRdb to 2020 to 2023). In terms of the full investigation: Persistent Graves' disease was defined as persistently positive TSH receptor autoantibodies together with antithyroid drug treatment for over 5 years. A total of about 33 samples were covered by TCR sequencing, comprising roughly 13 persistent and around 20 newly diagnosed Graves' disease patients. The study was registered as a clinical trial and conducted in China. Persistent Graves' disease patients in the clinical cohort had taken antithyroid drugs for 9 to 11 years on average. Persistent Graves' disease patients were compared with newly diagnosed Graves' disease patients by peripheral blood TCR sequencing and RNA sequencing.

The study at large found these results: Lower TCR Shannon entropy and fewer highly expanded clones were observed in persistent Graves' disease patients than in newly diagnosed patients, which suggested clonal expansion. Peripheral blood alone was examined, since thyroid tissue, which constituted the primary lesion, could not be accessed. The small sample size was acknowledged by the authors as a limitation that may reduce accuracy. Patients with persistent disease shared more public clonotypes (approximately 2,500) than newly diagnosed patients did (more than 900). Only the TCR beta chain was sequenced and analyzed.

The time point label here, explained by the study, means: persistent/refractory GD, antithyroid drugs over 5 years with positive TRAb. For both TCR sequencing and RNA sequencing, RNA was extracted from PBMCs using TRIzol. The diagnosis of Graves' disease was made according to American Thyroid Association guidelines. Recruitment of patients was carried out at an endocrinology department in Xi'an, China. From each patient, 7.5 to 10 milliliters of peripheral blood was collected into an EDTA anticoagulant tube. Ficoll Paque Plus density gradient separation was used to isolate PBMCs, and no additional T cell sorting was done. RNA quality was checked with an Agilent 2100 Bioanalyzer and agarose gel, and concentration with a NanoDrop 2000. As concerns this clonotype: It lacks a known antigen. It has no much larger one-base neighbor in the sample; base qualities were not kept.

The library was produced with multiplex PCR. The listed sequencing device is Illumina HiSeq 4000. CDR3 regions were amplified by Arm-PCR with iRepertoire HTBI primers to construct TCR beta libraries. PCR products were gel purified before sequencing. Per the authors' processing: A total of around 66 TRBV and some 15 TRBJ segments were identified across samples and were used for gene usage analysis of CDR3 amino acid clonotypes. COPE and FqMerger were used to merge the filtered high-quality paired reads into contigs. BLAST was used to align contigs to IMGT TRBV, TRBD and TRBJ reference genes, with CDR3 defined following IMGT. Clonotypes above 0.1% frequency were classified as highly expanded clones. Repertoire diversity was measured by Shannon entropy, and V-J evenness by the Gini coefficient. Public clonotypes were defined as clonotypes shared by more than one individual. TCRdb trimmed the raw reads at Q25, called clones with MiXCR and kept productive beta chains. Records with the same CDR3 protein are collapsed into one entry carrying the most frequent genes and DNA. Here the V and J calls rest on TCRdb's processing, not on the authors' analysis. This sample comprises about 470,000 distinct CDR3 sequences, around 21% of them detected only once. The ten largest make up over 7.5% of the sample.

The input for sequencing was peripheral blood mononuclear cells (PBMCs), taken when the disease was refractory, from a patient treated with antithyroid drugs. This TCR was recovered from a female donor with Graves disease.

The CDR3 protein is CSVVRTEQNSGANVLTF. The DNA sequence follows: TGCAGCGTTGTCCGGACAGAACAAAACTCTGGGGCCAACGTCCTGACTTTC. Recombination linked TRBV29-1 to TRBJ2-6; tentative D gene TRBD1, with 6 bases matching. The CDR3 starts with the cysteine, ends with the phenylalanine, and has 17 residues. Only the CDR3 region is kept as DNA, spanning 51 bases read in frame from base 1. The V and J ends are trimmed by 4 bases and 0 bases, leaving 16 bases between them. CDR1 is given as SQVTM and CDR2 as ANQGSEA, both from the germline V gene.